Below are 32 T cell receptor beta chains sequenced from a single sample in a study of blood T cell repertoires in COVID-19. Sequencing used immunoSEQ multiplex PCR; TCRdb keeps in-frame clones, though not all of them. Of tens of thousands of clones listed, about 90% are singletons. Sequenced material: peripheral blood. Receptor source: a human donor in a cohort sampled during active COVID-19.

This clone was observed once. This chain links TRBV6-5 with TRBJ2-1; 10 nucleotides align to TRBD2. J was trimmed by 2 bases and V by 6 bases; bases with no gene match: 4. From germline, CDR1 is MNHEY and CDR2 SVGAGI. This CDR3 spans 15 amino acids. The CDR3 DNA reads as TGTGCCAGCAGCCTTAGCGGGAGGACCTACAATGAGCAGTTCTTC. It yields the protein CASSLSGRTYNEQFF.

A note on this clone: A much larger clonotype is one base distant, so this may be a read error. Other DNA sequences in this sample translate to the same CDR3. The chain joins TRBV2 to TRBJ1-2, with D unclear. The CDR3 is 13 residues long. The germline gives CDR1 SNHLY, CDR2 FYNNEI. CDR3 bases: TGTGCCAGTAGTGACGGGGAGGCCTATGGCTACACCTTC. As protein: CASSDGEAYGYTF.

The chain carries TRBV6-2 or TRBV6-3 and TRBJ1-2; D might be TRBD1 (5 bases). The CDR3 is made up of 19 amino acids. Per germline, CDR1 MNHEY and CDR2 SVGEGT. Trimming stripped 0 bases from V and 2 bases from J, with 22 bases between. The DNA for the CDR3 is TGTGCCAGCAGTTACTCCGGGGGTCACTCCAAACCCTACAACTATGGCTACACCTTC. This sequence encodes CASSYSGGHSKPYNYGYTF.

The chain recombines TRBV11-3 with TRBJ1-1; TRBD1 matches at 9 bases. V was pared by 4 bases and J by 5 bases, with 8 bases of the junction left unmatched. Germline CDR1 and CDR2: SGHNT and YENEEA. The CDR3 has 15 amino acids. CDR3 nucleotides: TGTGCCAGCAGCTCCCGGGACAGGGTTGGTACTGAAGCTTTCTTT. Translating gives CASSSRDRVGTEAFF.

This clone is large. The genes are TRBV5-3 and TRBJ2-7, with D possibly TRBD2 on 6 matching bases. Being an ORF, TRBV5-3 has a function that is uncertain. The CDR3 sequence is 15 residues long. V lost 4 bases, J lost 4 bases, and 18 bases lay in between. The chain's CDR3 is CARSDPYGGRYEQYF. The CDR3 DNA reads TGTGCCAGAAGCGACCCCTACGGGGGACGTTACGAGCAGTACTTC.

The chain recombines TRBV6-5 with TRBJ1-3; 10 bases agree with TRBD1. Trimming cost V 0 bases and J 9 bases; bases outside gene matches: 8. This CDR3 is 16 amino acids long. Germline CDR1 and CDR2: MNHEY and SVGAGI. The CDR3 nucleotides read TGTGCCAGCAGTTACTCCTGGACAGGGGGAGAAGGCACCATATATTTT. Residues: CASSYSWTGGEGTIYF.

The CDR3 bases are TGTGCCAGCAGTGAATCCAGCGGGAGTGATACGCAGTATTTT. Translating it yields CASSESSGSDTQYF. The gene calls are TRBV6-1 and TRBJ2-3; 8 nucleotides match TRBD2. This CDR3 is 14 amino acids long. The germline CDR1 and CDR2 sequences are MNHNS and SASEGT. The V gene end was trimmed by 2 bases and the J gene end by 6 bases; junction bases not matched to a gene: 4.

The chain recombines TRBV9 with TRBJ2-6; D unclear. Germline CDR1 and CDR2: SGDLS and YYNGEE. There are 14 residues in the CDR3. V lost 4 bases and J lost 3, with 8 bases in between. Here the CDR3 reads CASSPPGGANVLTF. CDR3 DNA sequence: TGTGCCAGCAGCCCTCCGGGTGGGGCCAACGTCCTGACTTTC. Using reference TRBV9 and TRBJ2-6 for the parts outside the CDR3, the full variable domain is DSGVTQTPKHLITATGQRVTLRCSPRSGDLSVYWYQQSLDQGLQFLIQYYNGEERAKGNILERFSAQQFPDLHSELNLSSLELGDSALYFCASSPPGGANVLTFGAGSRLTVL.

V gene TRBV4-2 combines with J gene TRBJ1-4; no clear D gene. Trimming took off 1 base at V and 6 bases at J, with 12 bases between the two ends. This CDR3 is 15 amino acids long. Germline V gene lookup returns CDR1 LGHNA and CDR2 YNFKEQ. CDR3: CASSQAEGGDEKLFF. CDR3 coding DNA: TGTGCCAGCAGCCAAGCTGAGGGAGGAGATGAAAAACTGTTTTTT.

The V and J genes are TRBV12-3 or TRBV12-4 and TRBJ2-7; possibly TRBD2 for D (6 bases). The CDR3 totals 12 residues. Trimming removed 8 bases from V and 2 bases from J, with 10 bases in between. The CDR3 nucleotides read TGTGCCAGCCCCGGGAGTACCTACGAGCAGTACTTC. The encoded protein is CASPGSTYEQYF.

The gene calls are TRBV5-4 and TRBJ2-1; 10 nucleotides line up with TRBD2. CDR1 SGHNT and CDR2 YYREEE come from the germline V gene (reference sequence). V dropped 1 base and J dropped 0; count of bases not matched to a gene: 10. The CDR3 has 19 residues. Here the CDR3 reads CASSLPKRASGSSYNEQFF. CDR3 bases: TGTGCCAGCAGCTTGCCAAAACGGGCTAGCGGGAGCTCCTACAATGAGCAGTTCTTC.

The gene calls are TRBV28 and TRBJ2-7; possible D gene TRBD1, 6 bases. The V gene lost 7 bases and the J gene lost 2 bases, with 9 bases spanning the gap. The germline gives CDR1 MDHEN, CDR2 SYDVKM. This CDR3 comprises 12 residues. CDR3 in amino acids: CASTGTPYEQYF. The CDR3 DNA sequence: TGTGCCAGCACCGGGACACCCTACGAGCAGTACTTC. The full variable domain, its missing parts supplied by reference TRBV28 and TRBJ2-7, is DVKVTQSSRYLVKRTGEKVFLECVQDMDHENMFWYRQDPGLGLRLIYFSYDVKMKEKGDIPEGYSVSREKKERFSLILESASTNQTSMYLCASTGTPYEQYFGPGTRLTVT.

A word on this clone: The sample holds other DNA sequences that translate to the same CDR3. The rearrangement joins TRBV2 to TRBJ1-5; D remains ambiguous. The CDR3 is 12 amino acids. V was trimmed by 3 bases and J by 7 bases, leaving 7 bases between them. CDR1 SNHLY and CDR2 FYNNEI come from the germline V gene. CDR3 protein: CASSDTGQPQHF. The DNA of the CDR3 is TGTGCCAGCAGTGATACGGGACAGCCCCAGCATTTT. Full variable domain (outside the CDR3, taken from reference TRBV2 and TRBJ1-5): EPEVTQTPSHQVTQMGQEVILRCVPISNHLYFYWYRQILGQKVEFLVSFYNNEISEKSEIFDDQFSVERPDGSNFTLKIRSTKLEDSAMYFCASSDTGQPQHFGDGTRLSIL.

This clone was seen only once. This chain joins TRBV28 and TRBJ2-3, with 7 bases aligning to TRBD2. Germline CDR1 reads MDHEN; CDR2 reads SYDVKM. J lost 2 bases, V lost 1 base, and 6 bases had no gene match. The CDR3 is made up of 16 amino acids. Written as DNA, the CDR3 is TGTGCCAGCAGTTTATTTGTGGGAGGGCCCACAGATACGCAGTATTTT. Residues: CASSLFVGGPTDTQYF. Complete variable domain (other parts from reference TRBV28 and TRBJ2-3): DVKVTQSSRYLVKRTGEKVFLECVQDMDHENMFWYRQDPGLGLRLIYFSYDVKMKEKGDIPEGYSVSREKKERFSLILESASTNQTSMYLCASSLFVGGPTDTQYFGPGTRLTVL.

The chain links TRBV28 to TRBJ1-4; a weak D match, TRBD1 (6 bases). Germline loops: CDR1 MDHEN, CDR2 SYDVKM. CDR3 length equals 15 residues. With 7 bases removed from V and 8 bases from J, the gap between germline ends came to 20 bases. CDR3 region: CASMSWNRVGEKLFF. The CDR3, as DNA: TGTGCCAGCATGTCATGGAACAGGGTGGGCGAAAAACTGTTTTTT.

The chain links TRBV6-5 to TRBJ2-5, with D possibly being TRBD2 (6 bases). V was cut by 0 bases and J by 4 bases, with 15 bases left in between. This CDR3 has 16 amino acids. The germline CDR1 and CDR2 sequences are MNHEY and SVGAGI. DNA of the CDR3: TGTGCCAGCAGTTACTCGCGGGGAGCGCTTGGAGAGACCCAGTACTTC. Translated, it gives CASSYSRGALGETQYF.

The chain links TRBV2 to TRBJ2-3; D is unclear. Germline-derived CDR1 and CDR2 are SNHLY and FYNNEI. V lost 8 bases, J lost 6 bases, and 18 bases lay in between. This CDR3 has 14 amino acids. CDR3 sequence: CASSDKSILDTQYF. CDR3 DNA: TGTGCCAGCTCAGACAAGTCAATACTTGATACGCAGTATTTT.

CDR3: CASSPGGDQPQHF. The CDR3 DNA is TGTGCCAGCAGCCCAGGGGGTGATCAGCCCCAGCATTTT. The chain links TRBV6-5 to TRBJ1-5, with 7 bases matching TRBD1. The CDR3 runs to 13 residues. CDR1 and CDR2 from the germline V gene are MNHEY and SVGAGI. The ends lost 6 bases at V and 5 bases at J; junction bases unmatched: 4.

This sequence joins TRBV5-4 and TRBJ2-1, with D perhaps TRBD1 (5 bases). V lost 0 bases to trimming and J lost 8 bases, with 18 bases between them. The V gene's germline CDR1 is SGHNT and CDR2 YYREEE (reference sequence). CDR3 length: 16 residues. CDR3 in DNA: TGTGCCAGCAGCTTGGACAGGCCCCAAGTCCAGGATGAGCAGTTCTTC. This translates into CASSLDRPQVQDEQFF.

This clone was seen a single time. The gene calls are TRBV5-1 and TRBJ2-7; D ambiguous. The germline V gene has CDR1 SGHRS and CDR2 YFSETQ. Trimming took 1 base from V and 3 from J, leaving 11 bases between them. The CDR3 consists of 14 residues. As DNA, the CDR3 is TGCGCCAGCAGCTTGACGCCGACTTACTACGAGCAGTACTTC. It is translated as CASSLTPTYYEQYF.

V gene TRBV5-1 combines with J gene TRBJ2-1; weak D call: TRBD1 (5 bases). Trimming removed 0 bases from V and 7 bases from J, with 11 bases in between. CDR3 length equals 14 residues. Germline loops: CDR1 SGHRS, CDR2 YFSETQ. CDR3: CASSLVAGMNEQFF. The CDR3 DNA follows: TGCGCCAGCAGCTTGGTGGCAGGGATGAATGAGCAGTTCTTC.

CDR3 sequence: CATSDSRETQYF. CDR3 DNA: TGTGCCACCAGCGACTCAAGGGAGACCCAGTACTTC. This rearrangement joins TRBV15 to TRBJ2-5; D is undetermined. V lost 5 bases and J 5 bases, leaving 9 bases between the germline ends. Germline values: CDR1 LNHNV, CDR2 YYDKDF (reference sequence). The CDR3 has 12 residues.

This sequence joins TRBV29-1 and TRBJ2-1, with 8 bases matching TRBD1. With V trimmed by 4 bases and J by 8 bases, 4 bases remained unmatched. This CDR3 is 12 amino acids long. Germline-derived CDR1 and CDR2 are SQVTM and ANQGSEA. The CDR3 sequence: CSVGAGGHEQFF. In nucleotides, the CDR3 is TGCAGCGTTGGTGCAGGGGGCCATGAGCAGTTCTTC.

The rearrangement links TRBV2 to TRBJ1-1; the D is unclear. The CDR3 is 15 amino acids. Trimming removed 6 bases from V and 0 bases from J, with 14 bases in between. Germline V gives CDR1 SNHLY, CDR2 FYNNEI. CDR3 sequence reads: CASRESGSMNTEAFF. CDR3 bases: TGTGCCAGCAGAGAGTCGGGGAGCATGAACACTGAAGCTTTCTTT.

V usage is TRBV3-1 (or the pseudogene TRBV3-2) and J usage is TRBJ2-7; the D gene is possibly TRBD2 (5 bases). This CDR3 is built from 13 residues. V was cut by 1 base and J by 3 bases, with 7 bases left in between. CDR1 LGHDT and CDR2 YNNKEL come from the germline V gene (reference sequence). The CDR3 DNA follows: TGTGCCAGCAGCCAAGGGACTGGCTACGAGCAGTACTTC. Translated, it gives CASSQGTGYEQYF.

The V and J genes are TRBV20-1 and TRBJ1-1; no reliable D call. CDR3 length equals 10 residues. Germline values: CDR1 DFQATT, CDR2 SNEGSKA (reference sequence). The V end was cut by 0 bases, the J end by 8 bases, with 4 bases between. CDR3 nucleotides: TGCAGTGCTAGAGACAGAGAAGCTTTCTTT. Translating it yields CSARDREAFF.

The rearrangement links TRBV9 to TRBJ2-7, with 11 bases lining up with TRBD1. Germline V gives CDR1 SGDLS, CDR2 YYNGEE. The V gene end was trimmed by 4 bases and the J gene end by 4 bases; junction bases not matched to a gene: 7. The length of the CDR3 is 15 residues. Here the CDR3 DNA reads TGTGCCAGCAGCCCTTCGGACAGGGGGCTATACGAGCAGTACTTC. Protein: CASSPSDRGLYEQYF.

The chain carries TRBV27 and TRBJ2-7; 10 bases agree with TRBD2. The CDR3 is 15 residues long. CDR1 is MNHEY, CDR2 SMNVEV, per germline (reference sequence). After removal of 4 bases from V and 2 bases from J, the junction contained 5 bases not matched to a gene. CDR3 sequence: CASSSGLAVTYEQYF. The CDR3 nucleotides read TGTGCCAGCAGTTCCGGACTAGCGGTGACCTACGAGCAGTACTTC.

The table lists this clone with a count of one. This chain joins TRBV15 and TRBJ2-7, with D possibly being TRBD2 (5 bases). The CDR3 totals 14 residues. CDR1 and CDR2 (germline): LNHNV, YYDKDF (reference sequence). The V gene lost 5 bases and the J gene lost 3 bases, with 14 bases spanning the gap. DNA for the CDR3: TGTGCCACCAGCCTTGGACTTTCCGGCTACGAGCAGTACTTC. This codes for CATSLGLSGYEQYF. The full variable domain, its missing parts supplied by reference TRBV15 and TRBJ2-7, is DAMVIQNPRYQVTQFGKPVTLSCSQTLNHNVMYWYQQKSSQAPKLLFHYYDKDFNNEADTPDNFQSRRPNTSFCFLDIRSPGLGDTAMYLCATSLGLSGYEQYFGPGTRLTVT.

V usage is TRBV24-1 and J usage is TRBJ2-1; TRBD1 aligns across 7 bases. Germline V gives CDR1 KGHDR, CDR2 SFDVKD. Trimming took 4 bases from V and 0 from J; bases not matched to a gene: 11. This CDR3 has 18 amino acids. CDR3 coding DNA: TGTGCCACCAGTGACGTGGGACAGTTGGAGAGCTCCTACAATGAGCAGTTCTTC. Its translation: CATSDVGQLESSYNEQFF.

The chain carries TRBV20-1 and TRBJ2-7; the match to TRBD2 covers 10 bases. The V gene's germline CDR1 is DFQATT and CDR2 SNEGSKA (reference sequence). This CDR3 has 15 amino acids. V shed 3 bases and J 4 bases; nucleotides not matched to a gene: 9. CDR3 protein: CSASVSGRGGYEQYF. The DNA for the CDR3 is TGCAGTGCTAGTGTCAGCGGGAGGGGGGGGTACGAGCAGTACTTC.

In this sample, this clone turned up once. This chain joins TRBV6-2 or TRBV6-3 and TRBJ1-1, with 7 bases aligning to TRBD1. The ends lost 2 bases at V and 3 bases at J; junction bases unmatched: 9. This CDR3 has 16 amino acids. Germline V gives CDR1 MNHEY, CDR2 SVGEGT. The CDR3 region is CASSYLSGTAYTEAFF. CDR3 coding DNA: TGTGCCAGCAGTTACCTCTCCGGGACAGCTTACACTGAAGCTTTCTTT.